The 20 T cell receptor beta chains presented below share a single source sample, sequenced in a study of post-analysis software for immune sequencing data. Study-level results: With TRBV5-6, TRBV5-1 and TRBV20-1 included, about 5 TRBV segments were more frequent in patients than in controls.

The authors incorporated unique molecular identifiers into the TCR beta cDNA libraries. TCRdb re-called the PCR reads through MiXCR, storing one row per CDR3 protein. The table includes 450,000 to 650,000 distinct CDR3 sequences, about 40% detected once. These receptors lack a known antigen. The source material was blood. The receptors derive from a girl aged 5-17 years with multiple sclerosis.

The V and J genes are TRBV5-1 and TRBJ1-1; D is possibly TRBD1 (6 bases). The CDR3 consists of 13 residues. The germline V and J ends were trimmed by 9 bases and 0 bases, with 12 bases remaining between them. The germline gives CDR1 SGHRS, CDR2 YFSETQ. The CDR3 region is CATSQGLNTEAFF. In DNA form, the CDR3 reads TGCGCCACATCACAGGGCCTGAACACTGAAGCTTTCTTT.

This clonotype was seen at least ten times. CDR3 amino acids: CSVPLASGRASGETQYF. CDR3 nucleotides: TGCAGCGTGCCTTTGGCTAGCGGGAGGGCCTCAGGGGAGACCCAGTACTTC. V and J are TRBV29-1 and TRBJ2-5, with TRBD2 identical over 12 bases. V shed 6 bases and J 5 bases; nucleotides not matched to a gene: 16. Germline V gene data show CDR1 as SQVTM and CDR2 as ANQGSEA. This CDR3 comprises 17 residues.

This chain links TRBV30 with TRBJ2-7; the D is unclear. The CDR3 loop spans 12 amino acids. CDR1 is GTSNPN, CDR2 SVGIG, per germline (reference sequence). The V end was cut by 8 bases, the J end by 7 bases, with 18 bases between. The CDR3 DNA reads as TGTGCCCAGGACGGATTTACGAGGGAGCAGTACTTC. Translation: CAQDGFTREQYF. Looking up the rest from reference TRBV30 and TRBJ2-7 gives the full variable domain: SQTIHQWPATLVQPVGSPLSLECTVEGTSNPNLYWYRQAAGRGLQLLFYSVGIGQISSEVPQNLSASRPQDRQFILSSKKLLLSDSGFYLCAQDGFTREQYFGPGTRLTVT.

This chain's CDR3 is CASSAKYEQYF. The CDR3 nucleotides read TGTGCCAGCTCTGCCAAATACGAGCAGTACTTC. The chain combines TRBV18 with TRBJ2-7; D gene uncertain. The CDR3 is 11 residues long. Trimming took 6 bases from V and 4 from J, leaving 7 bases between them. The germline V gene encodes CDR1 KGHSH and CDR2 LQKENI.

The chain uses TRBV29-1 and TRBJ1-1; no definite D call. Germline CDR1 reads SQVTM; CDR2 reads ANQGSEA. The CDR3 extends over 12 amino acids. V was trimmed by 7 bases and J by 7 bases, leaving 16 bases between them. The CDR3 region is CSARRGGYEAFF. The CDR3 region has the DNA TGCAGCGCCAGACGGGGAGGCTATGAAGCTTTCTTT.

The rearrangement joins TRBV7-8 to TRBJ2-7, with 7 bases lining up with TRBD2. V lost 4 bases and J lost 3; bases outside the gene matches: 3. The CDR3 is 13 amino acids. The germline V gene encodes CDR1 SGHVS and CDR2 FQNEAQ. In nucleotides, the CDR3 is TGTGCCAGCAGCTACGGACTAGACTACGAGCAGTACTTC. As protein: CASSYGLDYEQYF.

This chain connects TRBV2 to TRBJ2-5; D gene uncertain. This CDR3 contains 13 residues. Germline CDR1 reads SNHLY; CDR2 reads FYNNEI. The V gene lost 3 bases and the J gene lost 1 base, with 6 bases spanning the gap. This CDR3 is CASSDGLQETQYF. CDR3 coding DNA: TGTGCCAGCAGTGACGGGCTCCAAGAGACCCAGTACTTC.

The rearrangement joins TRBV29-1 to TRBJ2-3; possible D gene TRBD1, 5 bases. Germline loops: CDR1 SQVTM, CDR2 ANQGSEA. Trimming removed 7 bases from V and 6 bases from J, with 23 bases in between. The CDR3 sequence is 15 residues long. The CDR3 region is CSAWLTATYADTQYF. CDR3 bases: TGCAGCGCATGGTTGACAGCCACTTATGCGGATACGCAGTATTTT.

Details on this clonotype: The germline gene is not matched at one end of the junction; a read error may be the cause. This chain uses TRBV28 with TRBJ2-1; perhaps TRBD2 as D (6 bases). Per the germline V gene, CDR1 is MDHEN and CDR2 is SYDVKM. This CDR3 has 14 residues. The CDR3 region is CARSFGGAVGEQFF. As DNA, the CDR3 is TGTGCCCGCAGTTTCGGCGGGGCCGTCGGGGAGCAGTTCTTC.

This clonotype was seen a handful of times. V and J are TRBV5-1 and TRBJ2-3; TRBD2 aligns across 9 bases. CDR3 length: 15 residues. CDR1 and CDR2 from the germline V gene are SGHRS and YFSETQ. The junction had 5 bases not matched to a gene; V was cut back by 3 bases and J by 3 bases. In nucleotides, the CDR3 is TGCGCCAGCAGCTCAAGCGGGAGGCTTACAGATACGCAGTATTTT. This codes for CASSSSGRLTDTQYF.

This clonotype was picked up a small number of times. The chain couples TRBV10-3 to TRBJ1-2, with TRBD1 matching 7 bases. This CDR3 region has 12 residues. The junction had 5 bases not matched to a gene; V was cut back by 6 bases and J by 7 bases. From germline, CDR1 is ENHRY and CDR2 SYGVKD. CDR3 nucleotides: TGTGCCATCAGCACACAGGGGTCTGGCTACACCTTC. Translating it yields CAISTQGSGYTF.

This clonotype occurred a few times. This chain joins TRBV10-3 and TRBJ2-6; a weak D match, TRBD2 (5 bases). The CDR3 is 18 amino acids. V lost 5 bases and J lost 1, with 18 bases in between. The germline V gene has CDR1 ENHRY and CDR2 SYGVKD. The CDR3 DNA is TGTGCCATCAGTCCCGACGGAGGCTTTTATTCTGGGGCCAACGTCCTGACTTTC. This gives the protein CAISPDGGFYSGANVLTF.

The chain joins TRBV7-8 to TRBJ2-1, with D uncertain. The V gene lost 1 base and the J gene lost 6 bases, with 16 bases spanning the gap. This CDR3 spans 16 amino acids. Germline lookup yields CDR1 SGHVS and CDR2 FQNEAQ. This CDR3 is CASSLDTASPSNEQFF. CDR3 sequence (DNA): TGTGCCAGCAGCTTAGATACGGCATCCCCAAGCAATGAGCAGTTCTTC. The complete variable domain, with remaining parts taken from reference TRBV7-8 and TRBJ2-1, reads GAGVSQSPRYKVAKRGQDVALRCDPISGHVSLFWYQQALGQGPEFLTYFQNEAQLDKSGLPSDRFFAERPEGSVSTLKIQRTQQEDSAVYLCASSLDTASPSNEQFFGPGTRLTVL.

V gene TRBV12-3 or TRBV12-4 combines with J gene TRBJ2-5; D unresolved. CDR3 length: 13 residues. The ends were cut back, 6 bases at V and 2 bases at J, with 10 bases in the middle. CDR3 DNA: TGTGCCAGCAGCCGTCGCGGACAAGAGACCCAGTACTTC. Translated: CASSRRGQETQYF.

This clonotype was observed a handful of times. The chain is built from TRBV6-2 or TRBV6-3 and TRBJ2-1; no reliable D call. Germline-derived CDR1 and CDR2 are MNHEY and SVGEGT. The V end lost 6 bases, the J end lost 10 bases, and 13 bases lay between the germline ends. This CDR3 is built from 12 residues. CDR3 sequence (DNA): TGTGCCAGCAGCCCTTCACAACCCGAGCAGTTCTTC. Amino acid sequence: CASSPSQPEQFF.

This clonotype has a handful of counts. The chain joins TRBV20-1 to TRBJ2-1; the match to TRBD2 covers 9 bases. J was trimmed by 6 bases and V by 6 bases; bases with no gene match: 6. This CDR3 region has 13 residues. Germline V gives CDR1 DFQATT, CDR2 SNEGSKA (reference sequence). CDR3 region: CSAGLADCNEQFF. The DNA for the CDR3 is TGCAGTGCGGGACTAGCCGATTGCAATGAGCAGTTCTTC.

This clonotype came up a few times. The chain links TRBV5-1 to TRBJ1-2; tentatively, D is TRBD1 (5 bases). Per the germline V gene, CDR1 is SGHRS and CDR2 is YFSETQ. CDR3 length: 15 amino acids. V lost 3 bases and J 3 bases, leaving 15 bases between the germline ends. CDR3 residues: CASSSAGLLDYGYTF. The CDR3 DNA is TGCGCCAGCAGCTCTGCGGGACTTCTCGACTATGGCTACACCTTC.

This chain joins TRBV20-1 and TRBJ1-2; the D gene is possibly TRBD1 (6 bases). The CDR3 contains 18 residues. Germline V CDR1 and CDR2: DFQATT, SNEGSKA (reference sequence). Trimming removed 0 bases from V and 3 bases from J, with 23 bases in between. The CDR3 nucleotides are TGCAGTGCTAGAGATGGGGGGGCGCGTCCTGTTCTTGACTATGGCTACACCTTC. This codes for CSARDGGARPVLDYGYTF.

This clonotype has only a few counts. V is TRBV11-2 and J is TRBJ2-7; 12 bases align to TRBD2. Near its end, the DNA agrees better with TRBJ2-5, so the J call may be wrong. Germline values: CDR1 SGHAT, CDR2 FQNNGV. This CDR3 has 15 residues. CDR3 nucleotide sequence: TGTGCCAGCAGCACCCTAGCGGGAGGGCCGGAGACCCAGTACTTC. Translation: CASSTLAGGPETQYF.

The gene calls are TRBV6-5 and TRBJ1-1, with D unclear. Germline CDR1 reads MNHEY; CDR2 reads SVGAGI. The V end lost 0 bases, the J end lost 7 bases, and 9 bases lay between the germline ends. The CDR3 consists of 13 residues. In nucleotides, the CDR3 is TGTGCCAGCAGTTACTCGGCTGTAGATGAAGCTTTCTTT. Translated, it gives CASSYSAVDEAFF.